Below are 5 T cell receptor beta chains sequenced from a single sample in a study of vaccination effects on CD4 cells after COVID-19. Here immunoSEQ multiplex PCR was the method, and the copy in TCRdb shows in-frame clones only, minus some. The repertoire holds about 68,000 clones, with roughly 80% as singletons. Viral peptide pools were used in the ViraFEST assay to expand antigen-specific CD4+ T cells, and sequencing came afterward. Following a roughly ten-day culture, CD4+ T cells were purified. The healthy vaccine recipients, who had no prior SARS-CoV-2 infection, showed negative nucleocapsid antibodies. What these receptors recognize is not known. The sample was CD4+ T cells from PBMCs cultured with SARS-CoV-2 spike peptides, taken before COVID-19 vaccination. The receptor set was obtained from a human donor who received a COVID-19 vaccine.

This rearrangement joins TRBV2 to TRBJ1-6, with a possible D match to TRBD1 (6 bases). CDR1 is SNHLY and CDR2 is FYNNEI in the germline V gene. V was cut by 3 bases and J by 7 bases, with 7 bases left in between. The CDR3 runs 13 residues. The CDR3 region has the DNA TGTGCCAGCAGTGATACAGGGAATTCACCCCTCCACTTT. It codes for CASSDTGNSPLHF.

V usage is TRBV5-1 and J usage is TRBJ1-3; 7 nucleotides match TRBD1. This CDR3 region has 13 residues. The V segment lost 6 bases and the J segment 2 bases; nucleotides outside the gene matches: 2. In germline, CDR1 is SGHRS, CDR2 YFSETQ. CDR3 amino acids: CASKGGPGNTIYF. DNA for the CDR3: TGCGCCAGCAAAGGGGGCCCTGGAAACACCATATATTTT.

This clone was seen more than once but under ten times. The rearrangement links TRBV5-4 to TRBJ2-7, with 9 nucleotides matching TRBD1. Germline lookup yields CDR1 SGHNT and CDR2 YYREEE (reference sequence). The CDR3 totals 14 residues. J lost 3 bases, V lost 4 bases, and 5 bases had no gene match. The CDR3 DNA reads as TGTGCCAGCAGCACCGGGACAGGGCTCTACGAGCAGTACGTC. It yields the protein CASSTGTGLYEQYV.

This chain links TRBV29-1 with TRBJ1-2; no definite D call. This CDR3 has 13 residues. V was shortened by 2 bases and J by 4 bases, with 11 bases between the two germline ends. Germline CDR1 reads SQVTM; CDR2 reads ANQGSEA. The DNA of the CDR3 is TGCAGCGTTGAATGGCAGGCTAGCTATGGCTACACCTTC. Translated, it gives CSVEWQASYGYTF.

The sample holds one count of this clone. This chain uses TRBV11-2 with TRBJ1-1; D unclear. Per germline, CDR1 SGHAT and CDR2 FQNNGV. V was pared by 5 bases and J by 2 bases, with 12 bases between. The CDR3 totals 14 residues. The CDR3 loop is CASSPTQLNTEAFF. CDR3 in DNA: TGTGCCAGCAGCCCGACACAGTTAAACACTGAAGCTTTCTTT.